Each of the 15 T cell receptor beta chains below was sequenced from the same sample in a study of spatial heterogeneity in lung cancer. TCRdb recomputed calls from the 5' RACE reads with MiXCR, one row per CDR3 protein. The sample yields 15,000 to 20,000 distinct CDR3 sequences, about 6.3% seen once. Overall study results and limits: The study found that expanded intratumoral alpha and beta TCR counts tracked tumor mutation counts.

Antigen specificity for these receptors is unknown. Described time point: sample taken at primary tumor resection. The specimen was lung tumor tissue, collected at surgery. These receptors all stem from a female donor with early-stage non-small cell lung cancer.

This clonotype was seen only a few times. The chain links TRBV7-2 to TRBJ2-3; possibly TRBD2 for D (5 bases). CDR1 is SGHTA and CDR2 is FQGNSA in the germline V gene. CDR3 size: 19 residues. Trimming took off 4 bases at V and 0 bases at J, with 23 bases between the two ends. The CDR3 loop is CASSSPLAPTRSSTDTQYF. The CDR3 DNA reads TGTGCCAGCAGCTCCCCCCTAGCACCTACCCGTTCTAGCACAGATACGCAGTATTTT.

In its sample, this clonotype was seen many times. The gene calls are TRBV6-5 and TRBJ2-7; no reliable D call. The germline gives CDR1 MNHEY, CDR2 SVGAGI. The V gene lost 5 bases and the J gene lost 4 bases, with 12 bases spanning the gap. The CDR3 loop spans 13 amino acids. As DNA, the CDR3 is TGTGCCAGCAGTCCTACAAATACTTACGAGCAGTACTTC. This encodes CASSPTNTYEQYF.

This clonotype was counted ten times or more. J is TRBJ2-2 and V is TRBV18; D is unclear. The V gene's germline CDR1 is KGHSH and CDR2 LQKENI. The germline V and J ends were trimmed by 3 bases and 2 bases, with 16 bases remaining between them. There are 17 residues in the CDR3. CDR3 loop: CASSPRVTDGNTGELFF. In nucleotides, the CDR3 is TGTGCCAGCTCACCGCGAGTTACCGACGGCAACACCGGGGAGCTGTTTTTT. Using reference TRBV18 and TRBJ2-2 for the parts outside the CDR3, the full variable domain is NAGVMQNPRHLVRRRGQEARLRCSPMKGHSHVYWYRQLPEEGLKFMVYLQKENIIDESGMPKERFSAEFPKEGPSILRIQQVVRGDSAAYFCASSPRVTDGNTGELFFGEGSRLTVL.

By share, this clonotype counts as medium-sized. The rearrangement uses TRBV12-3 or TRBV12-4 and TRBJ1-1; 12 nucleotides agree with TRBD1. The CDR3 is 17 residues long. The ends lost 5 bases at V and 0 bases at J; junction bases unmatched: 7. CDR3 in DNA: TGTGCCAGCAGTGGCGGGACAGGGGGCAATATGAACACTGAAGCTTTCTTT. This translates into CASSGGTGGNMNTEAFF.

Ten or more counts support this clonotype. The chain links TRBV12-3 or TRBV12-4 to TRBJ2-3, with D possibly matching TRBD1 (6 bases). The CDR3 covers 15 residues. The V end lost 4 bases, the J end lost 5 bases, and 16 bases lay between the germline ends. The CDR3 nucleotides are TGTGCCAGCAGTTCGACCGGGGTCAGGGGAGATACGCAGTATTTT. Its protein product is CASSSTGVRGDTQYF.

This clonotype came up many times. The V and J genes are TRBV6-2 or TRBV6-3 and TRBJ1-2, with 7 bases fitting TRBD1. V lost 6 bases, J lost 3 bases, and 1 base stayed unmatched. Germline CDR1 is MNHEY and CDR2 is SVGEGT. CDR3 size: 12 residues. The CDR3 nucleotides are TGTGCCAGCAGGCAGGGGGACTATGGCTACACCTTC. It yields the protein CASRQGDYGYTF.

The sample holds many counts of this clonotype. The chain uses TRBV7-9 and TRBJ2-7, with 11 bases lining up with TRBD1. Looked up from germline, CDR1 is SEHNR and CDR2 is FQNEAQ (reference sequence). The CDR3 runs to 15 residues. V was pared by 4 bases and J by 7 bases, with 9 bases of the junction left unmatched. The CDR3 DNA follows: TGTGCCAGCAGCTGGGGACAGGGGGGACCCCTGGAGCAGTACTTC. Its translation is CASSWGQGGPLEQYF.

Many counts were recorded for this clonotype. The chain couples TRBV10-3 to TRBJ2-7; D is unresolved. In germline, CDR1 is ENHRY, CDR2 SYGVKD. V was cut by 6 bases and J by 5 bases, with 20 bases left in between. The CDR3 has 15 residues. CDR3 nucleotide sequence: TGTGCCATCAGCGGGCAGGTTTTGGCTCCTGACGAGCAGTACTTC. It is translated as CAISGQVLAPDEQYF.

On this clonotype itself: A much larger clone lies one base from this, so it may be a read error. The chain couples TRBV20-1 to TRBJ1-6; D is unresolved. CDR1 is DFQATT, CDR2 SNEGSKA, per germline (reference sequence). The CDR3 totals 14 residues. The CDR3 region has the DNA TGCAGTGCTAGTCCCAGGCTGCATAATTCATCCCTCCACTTT. Translating it yields CSASPRLHNSSLHF.

This clonotype was detected ten times or more. The chain carries TRBV6-5 and TRBJ1-1; D gene ambiguous. Per the germline V gene, CDR1 is MNHEY and CDR2 is SVGAGI. This CDR3 is 12 amino acids long. Trimming shortened V by 8 bases and J by 5 bases, and 12 bases separated the two germline ends. The CDR3, as DNA: TGTGCCAGCGGCCGGCTGAGAACTGAAGCTTTCTTT. Protein sequence: CASGRLRTEAFF.

This clonotype has at least ten counts. The rearrangement uses TRBV7-3 and TRBJ2-7, with TRBD2 identical over 10 bases. J lost 3 bases, V lost 5 bases, and 10 bases had no gene match. Germline V gene sequence: CDR1 SGHTA, CDR2 FQGTGA. The CDR3 extends over 16 amino acids. The CDR3, as DNA: TGTGCCAGCAGCGCTAGCGGGAGTAACGGGGGCTACGAGCAGTACTTC. It encodes CASSASGSNGGYEQYF. The full variable domain, completed using reference TRBV7-3 and TRBJ2-7, is GAGVSQTPSNKVTEKGKYVELRCDPISGHTALYWYRQSLGQGPEFLIYFQGTGAADDSGLPNDRFFAVRPEGSVSTLKIQRTERGDSAVYLCASSASGSNGGYEQYFGPGTRLTVT.

This clonotype was found many times. The CDR3 DNA is TGTGCCAGCAATAGACTCGCCTACGAGCAGTACTTC. Translated: CASNRLAYEQYF. The rearrangement uses TRBV28 and TRBJ2-7; D unresolved. Per the germline V gene, CDR1 is MDHEN and CDR2 is SYDVKM. This CDR3 contains 12 residues. V lost 7 bases to trimming and J lost 2 bases, with 9 bases between them. The variable domain in full, completed from reference TRBV28 and TRBJ2-7, reads DVKVTQSSRYLVKRTGEKVFLECVQDMDHENMFWYRQDPGLGLRLIYFSYDVKMKEKGDIPEGYSVSREKKERFSLILESASTNQTSMYLCASNRLAYEQYFGPGTRLTVT.

This clonotype has ten or more counts. The rearrangement joins TRBV7-9 to TRBJ2-1, with 7 bases fitting TRBD2. After removal of 4 bases from V and 9 bases from J, the junction contained 9 bases not matched to a gene. Germline-derived CDR1 and CDR2 are SEHNR and FQNEAQ (reference sequence). The CDR3 sequence is 14 residues long. For the CDR3, the DNA is TGTGCCAGCAGCTCCCAGAGAGGACTAGTTGAGCAGTTCTTC. Protein product: CASSSQRGLVEQFF.

This clonotype was picked up many times. The chain employs TRBV2 and TRBJ2-3, with TRBD1 matching over 7 bases. V gave up 10 bases and J gave up 3 bases; unmatched junction bases: 19. The CDR3 covers 17 residues. The germline gives CDR1 SNHLY, CDR2 FYNNEI. CDR3 bases: TGTGCCACATCGGGCCACGGACCCGGACAGGAGACAGATACGCAGTATTTT. Translation gives CATSGHGPGQETDTQYF.

The table lists this clonotype with many counts. This rearrangement joins TRBV7-9 to TRBJ2-1, with D perhaps matching TRBD2 (5 bases). V was trimmed by 5 bases and J by 0 bases, leaving 11 bases between them. Germline CDR1 SEHNR, CDR2 FQNEAQ (reference sequence). The CDR3 loop spans 15 amino acids. CDR3 protein: CASSPGRVSYNEQFF. The CDR3 nucleotides read TGTGCCAGCAGCCCTGGGCGGGTCTCCTACAATGAGCAGTTCTTC.